The next 26 T cell receptor beta chains were all read from a single sample in a study of shared clonotypes between healthy human individuals. TCRdb keeps only in-frame clones here, not all; method: immunoSEQ multiplex PCR. The sample lists about 2.4 million clones, approximately 90% occurring once. Material: naive CD4+ T cells sorted from blood. Subset specified: CD45RA+ positively selected. The source of these receptors is a man between 18 and 35 years old in good health.

The genes are TRBV5-4 and TRBJ2-6; 7 positions agree with TRBD1. Germline V gives CDR1 SGHNT, CDR2 YYREEE (reference sequence). The trim removed 0 bases at V and 4 bases at J, leaving 4 bases unmatched. The CDR3 has 16 amino acids. The CDR3 sequence is CASSLVGGVGANVLTF. The CDR3 nucleotides are TGTGCCAGCAGCTTGGTAGGGGGCGTGGGGGCCAACGTCCTGACTTTC.

J is TRBJ1-5 and V is TRBV6-5, with D uncertain. V was trimmed by 0 bases and J by 8 bases, leaving 11 bases between them. Per the germline V gene, CDR1 is MNHEY and CDR2 is SVGAGI. The CDR3 loop spans 14 amino acids. CDR3 DNA: TGTGCCAGCAGTTACTCACGGGTTAGCGAGCCCCAGCATTTT. The encoded protein is CASSYSRVSEPQHF.

The chain's CDR3 is CASNPPPPTGELFF. The CDR3 DNA sequence: TGTGCCAGCAATCCTCCCCCCCCCACCGGGGAGCTGTTTTTT. The chain employs TRBV7-2 and TRBJ2-2; D not resolved. Germline CDR1 reads SGHTA; CDR2 reads FQGNSA. This CDR3 is 14 amino acids long. Trimming removed 7 bases at V and 4 bases at J, with 13 bases between.

Notes on this clone: In the same sample, other DNA sequences code for this CDR3. This sequence joins TRBV5-4 and TRBJ2-3; no definite D call. The V end was cut by 4 bases, the J end by 2 bases, with 5 bases between. CDR1 SGHNT and CDR2 YYREEE come from the germline V gene (reference sequence). The CDR3 sequence is 12 residues long. The CDR3 protein is CASSPNTDTQYF. CDR3 nucleotide sequence: TGTGCCAGCAGCCCCAACACAGATACGCAGTATTTT.

The genes are TRBV7-2 and TRBJ1-6; D uncertain. The V end lost 0 bases, the J end lost 10 bases, and 13 bases lay between the germline ends. Per germline, CDR1 SGHTA and CDR2 FQGNSA. The length of the CDR3 is 15 residues. This CDR3 is CASSLATGIGSPLHF. The CDR3 coding sequence is TGTGCCAGCAGCTTAGCGACGGGGATCGGCTCACCCCTCCACTTT.

The table lists this clone with a count of one. The CDR3 DNA reads TGTGCCAGCAGCTTAAGGGGGAATAGTTCACCCCTCCACTTT. Translated, it gives CASSLRGNSSPLHF. The chain recombines TRBV28 with TRBJ1-6, with a tentative D call TRBD1 (6 bases). This CDR3 is built from 14 residues. In germline, CDR1 is MDHEN, CDR2 SYDVKM. V gave up 6 bases and J gave up 9 bases, with 15 bases separating them.

This clone was counted a single time. V and J are TRBV9 and TRBJ2-7; D call uncertain. Trimming stripped 4 bases from V and 2 bases from J, with 16 bases between. Germline-derived CDR1 and CDR2 are SGDLS and YYNGEE. The CDR3 consists of 15 residues. The CDR3: CASSPALERTYEQYF. As DNA, the CDR3 is TGTGCCAGCAGCCCCGCCCTGGAGCGCACCTACGAGCAGTACTTC.

The rearrangement joins TRBV2 to TRBJ1-6; D is unclear. Germline CDR1 reads SNHLY; CDR2 reads FYNNEI. The CDR3 spans 16 residues. V was trimmed by 3 bases and J by 6 bases, leaving 15 bases between them. CDR3 protein: CASSDRGAGLNSPLHF. The CDR3 nucleotides read TGTGCCAGCAGTGATAGAGGCGCGGGCCTTAATTCACCCCTCCACTTT.

This chain uses TRBV11-2 with TRBJ1-6; D remains ambiguous. Germline CDR1 reads SGHAT; CDR2 reads FQNNGV. Trimming took 1 base from V and 10 from J, leaving 8 bases between them. The length of the CDR3 is 13 residues. The CDR3 loop reads CASSLAVESPLHF. CDR3 nucleotide sequence: TGTGCCAGCAGCTTAGCGGTGGAATCACCCCTCCACTTT.

The chain is built from TRBV2 and TRBJ2-7, with D perhaps matching TRBD1 or TRBD2 (5 bases each). V gave up 5 bases and J gave up 6 bases, with 23 bases separating them. This CDR3 region has 16 residues. Germline CDR1 is SNHLY and CDR2 is FYNNEI. The CDR3 region is CASSTGTSPFPGEQYF. The CDR3 DNA sequence: TGTGCCAGCAGTACGGGGACGTCCCCCTTCCCAGGCGAGCAGTACTTC.

V gene TRBV7-9 combines with J gene TRBJ1-6, with unresolved D. Between the trimmed V and J ends, which lost 1 base and 7 bases, there was a span of 14 bases. The CDR3 is 16 amino acids. The V gene's germline CDR1 is SEHNR and CDR2 FQNEAQ (reference sequence). CDR3 region: CASSLGLRATNSPLHF. DNA of the CDR3: TGTGCCAGCAGCTTAGGTCTCCGGGCCACGAATTCACCCCTCCACTTT. Using reference TRBV7-9 and TRBJ1-6 for the parts outside the CDR3, the full variable domain is DTGVSQNPRHKITKRGQNVTFRCDPISEHNRLYWYRQTLGQGPEFLTYFQNEAQLEKSRLLSDRFSAERPKGSFSTLEIQRTEQGDSAMYLCASSLGLRATNSPLHFGNGTRLTVT.

The genes are TRBV7-9 and TRBJ2-3, with TRBD2 matching 12 bases. Germline V gene data show CDR1 as SEHNR and CDR2 as FQNEAQ (reference sequence). The J segment lost 0 bases and the V segment lost 5 bases, leaving 12 bases of the junction unmatched. CDR3 size: 19 residues. CDR3 sequence: CASSPRPLAGGRSTDTQYF. The CDR3 coding sequence is TGTGCCAGCAGCCCACGTCCCCTAGCGGGAGGGCGGAGCACAGATACGCAGTATTTT.

Points on this clone: Other DNA sequences of this sample code for an identical CDR3. The V gene is TRBV7-2, the J gene TRBJ1-5, with 7 bases that match TRBD1. The length of the CDR3 is 14 residues. CDR1 is SGHTA and CDR2 is FQGNSA in the germline V gene. The V gene end was trimmed by 4 bases and the J gene end by 4 bases; junction bases not matched to a gene: 4. CDR3 sequence: CASSSRQGNQPQHF. CDR3 in DNA: TGTGCCAGCAGCTCCAGACAGGGTAATCAGCCCCAGCATTTT.

CDR3 loop: CASLWTGIYNEQFF. In DNA, the CDR3 is TGTGCCAGCCTGTGGACAGGGATATACAATGAGCAGTTCTTC. The chain links TRBV2 to TRBJ2-1, with TRBD1 matching 8 bases. The CDR3 length is 14 residues. Germline CDR1 SNHLY, CDR2 FYNNEI. V shed 8 bases, J shed 4 bases, and the junction held 7 bases outside the gene matches.

This rearrangement joins TRBV5-5 to TRBJ1-2; weak D call: TRBD1 (6 bases). Germline CDR1 SGHKS, CDR2 YYEKEE (reference sequence). The V gene lost 5 bases and the J gene lost 8 bases, with 16 bases spanning the gap. The CDR3 spans 13 residues. The CDR3 sequence is CASRFTGNLGYTF. The DNA for the CDR3 is TGTGCCAGCAGATTCACAGGGAATCTGGGCTACACCTTC.

This clone was detected only a few times. The gene calls are TRBV2 and TRBJ1-5; TRBD1 is a possible D gene (5 bases). CDR1 is SNHLY and CDR2 is FYNNEI in the germline V gene. Trimming pared 2 bases from V and 1 base from J, leaving 9 bases between. The CDR3 sequence is 15 residues long. CDR3 nucleotide sequence: TGTGCCAGCAGTGAACTCAGGGAGAGCAATCAGCCCCAGCATTTT. Protein product: CASSELRESNQPQHF.

The J gene is TRBJ1-1, the V gene TRBV7-9; TRBD1 is a possible D gene (5 bases). The germline CDR1 and CDR2 sequences are SEHNR and FQNEAQ (reference sequence). V was pared by 1 base and J by 4 bases, with 13 bases between. This CDR3 is 15 amino acids long. The CDR3, as DNA: TGTGCCAGCAGCTTAGGTGGAGGGACGAGCACTGAAGCTTTCTTT. Amino acid sequence: CASSLGGGTSTEAFF.

This chain links TRBV6-1 with TRBJ2-7, with TRBD1 identical over 7 bases. The J segment lost 6 bases and the V segment lost 3 bases, leaving 8 bases of the junction unmatched. Germline V gives CDR1 MNHNS, CDR2 SASEGT. This CDR3 spans 14 amino acids. The CDR3 here is CASSDTGVTFEQYF. The CDR3 DNA is TGTGCCAGCAGTGACACAGGGGTTACGTTCGAGCAGTACTTC.

The V call is TRBV5-4, the J call TRBJ1-1; 7 bases are shared with TRBD1. The germline gives CDR1 SGHNT, CDR2 YYREEE (reference sequence). Trimming took 4 bases from V and 11 from J; bases not matched to a gene: 11. The CDR3 is made up of 13 amino acids. The CDR3 DNA is TGTGCCAGCAGCAACCTACAGGGGATCAGGGCTTTCTTT. Translating gives CASSNLQGIRAFF. The full variable domain, in which reference TRBV5-4 and TRBJ1-1 provide the parts outside the CDR3, is ETGVTQSPTHLIKTRGQQVTLRCSSQSGHNTVSWYQQALGQGPQFIFQYYREEENGRGNFPPRFSGLQFPNYSSELNVNALELDDSALYLCASSNLQGIRAFFGQGTRLTVV.

The chain employs TRBV28 and TRBJ2-2, with a possible D match to TRBD2 (6 bases). Germline V CDR1 and CDR2: MDHEN, SYDVKM. Trimming took 7 bases from V and 2 from J, leaving 14 bases between them. The CDR3 extends over 15 amino acids. CDR3 protein: CASTAGTANTGELFF. The CDR3 nucleotides read TGTGCCAGCACCGCAGGGACTGCCAACACCGGGGAGCTGTTTTTT.

As for this clone: Distinct nucleotide sequences in the sample also encode this CDR3. The rearrangement joins TRBV19 to TRBJ1-5, with D possibly being TRBD1 (6 bases). V was shortened by 4 bases and J by 3 bases, with 10 bases between the two germline ends. Germline CDR1 LNHDA, CDR2 SQIVND (reference sequence). CDR3 length equals 14 residues. CDR3 residues: CASSTQGNNQPQHF. In nucleotides, the CDR3 is TGTGCCAGTAGTACCCAGGGGAACAATCAGCCCCAGCATTTT. The full variable domain, with the rest looked up from reference TRBV19 and TRBJ1-5, is DGGITQSPKYLFRKEGQNVTLSCEQNLNHDAMYWYRQDPGQGLRLIYYSQIVNDFQKGDIAEGYSVSREKKESFPLTVTSAQKNPTAFYLCASSTQGNNQPQHFGDGTRLSIL.

V gene TRBV20-1 combines with J gene TRBJ1-5, with D uncertain. The V gene lost 3 bases and the J gene lost 5 bases, with 5 bases spanning the gap. CDR3 length: 11 amino acids. The germline gives CDR1 DFQATT, CDR2 SNEGSKA (reference sequence). Written as DNA, the CDR3 is TGCAGTGCTAGCCGGGATCAGCCCCAGCATTTT. It codes for CSASRDQPQHF.

The J gene is TRBJ1-1, the V gene TRBV11-2; 7 nucleotides align to TRBD1. In germline, CDR1 is SGHAT, CDR2 FQNNGV. CDR3 length: 16 amino acids. Unmatched junction bases numbered 19, after V lost 5 bases and J lost 10 bases. The CDR3 spells CASSTGVGIFSSRAFF. In DNA form, the CDR3 reads TGTGCCAGCAGCACAGGGGTCGGGATATTTAGCTCGCGAGCTTTCTTT.

The chain uses TRBV18 and TRBJ2-4; D might be TRBD1 or TRBD2, each matching 5 bases. V shed 3 bases and J shed 5 bases, with 8 bases lying between them. CDR1 and CDR2 (germline): KGHSH, LQKENI. The CDR3 totals 13 residues. The CDR3 DNA reads as TGTGCCAGCTCACCCGGGACCGAAAACATTCAGTACTTC. Translation: CASSPGTENIQYF. Complete variable domain (other parts from reference TRBV18 and TRBJ2-4): NAGVMQNPRHLVRRRGQEARLRCSPMKGHSHVYWYRQLPEEGLKFMVYLQKENIIDESGMPKERFSAEFPKEGPSILRIQQVVRGDSAAYFCASSPGTENIQYFGAGTRLSVL.

Comment on this clone: Other DNA sequences in the sample encode the same CDR3. This chain uses TRBV7-2 with TRBJ1-1; no reliable D call. Trimming pared 1 base from V and 2 bases from J, leaving 8 bases between. This CDR3 has 14 amino acids. The germline V gene has CDR1 SGHTA and CDR2 FQGNSA. CDR3 in DNA: TGTGCCAGCAGCTTAGACTCAGGTAACACTGAAGCTTTCTTT. Protein: CASSLDSGNTEAFF.

The J gene is TRBJ1-1, the V gene TRBV11-2, with D hard to call. Germline loops: CDR1 SGHAT, CDR2 FQNNGV. The CDR3 is 14 amino acids. Trimming removed 2 bases from V and 0 bases from J, with 7 bases in between. This CDR3 reads CASSLRHMNTEAFF. The CDR3 DNA reads as TGTGCCAGCAGCTTACGACATATGAACACTGAAGCTTTCTTT. The complete variable domain, with remaining parts taken from reference TRBV11-2 and TRBJ1-1, reads EAGVAQSPRYKIIEKRQSVAFWCNPISGHATLYWYQQILGQGPKLLIQFQNNGVVDDSQLPKDRFSAERLKGVDSTLKIQPAKLEDSAVYLCASSLRHMNTEAFFGQGTRLTVV.